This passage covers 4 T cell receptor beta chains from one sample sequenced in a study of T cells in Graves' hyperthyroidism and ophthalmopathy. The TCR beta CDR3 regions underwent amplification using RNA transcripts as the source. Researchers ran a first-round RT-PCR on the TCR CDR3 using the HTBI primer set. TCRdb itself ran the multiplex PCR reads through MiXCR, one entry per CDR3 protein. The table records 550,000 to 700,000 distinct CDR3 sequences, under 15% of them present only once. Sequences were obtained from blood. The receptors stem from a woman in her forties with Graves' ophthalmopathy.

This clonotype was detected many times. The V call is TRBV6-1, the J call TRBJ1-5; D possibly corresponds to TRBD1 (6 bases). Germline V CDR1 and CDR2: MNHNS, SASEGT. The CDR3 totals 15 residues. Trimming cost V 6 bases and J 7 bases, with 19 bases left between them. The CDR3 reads CASSTSGGAGQPQHF. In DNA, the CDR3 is TGTGCCAGCAGCACCTCGGGGGGGGCAGGGCAGCCCCAGCATTTT.

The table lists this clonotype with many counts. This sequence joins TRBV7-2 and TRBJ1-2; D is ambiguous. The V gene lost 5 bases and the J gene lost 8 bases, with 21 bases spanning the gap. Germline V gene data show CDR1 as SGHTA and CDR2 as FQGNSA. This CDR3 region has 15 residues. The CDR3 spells CASSPRMAGLGGYTF. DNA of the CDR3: TGTGCCAGCAGCCCCCGAATGGCAGGCCTCGGGGGCTACACCTTC. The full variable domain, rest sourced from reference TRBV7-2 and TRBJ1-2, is GAGVSQSPSNKVTEKGKDVELRCDPISGHTALYWYRQSLGQGLEFLIYFQGNSAPDKSGLPSDRFSAERTGGSVSTLTIQRTQQEDSAVYLCASSPRMAGLGGYTFGSGTRLTVV.

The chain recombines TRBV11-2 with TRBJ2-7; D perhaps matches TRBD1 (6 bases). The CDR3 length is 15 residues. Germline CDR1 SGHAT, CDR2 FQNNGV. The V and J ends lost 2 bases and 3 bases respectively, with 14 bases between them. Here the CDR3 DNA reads TGTGCCAGCAGCTTATACGCAGGGGTAGACTACGAGCAGTACTTC. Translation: CASSLYAGVDYEQYF.

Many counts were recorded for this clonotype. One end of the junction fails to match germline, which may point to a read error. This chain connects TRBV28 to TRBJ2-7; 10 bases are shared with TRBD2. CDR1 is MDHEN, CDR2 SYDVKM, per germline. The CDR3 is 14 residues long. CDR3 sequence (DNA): TGTGCCAGCAGGAGGCCTAGCGGGAGTTTCGAGCGGTACTTC. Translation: CASRRPSGSFERYF.